This is a list of T cell receptor beta chains from one sample in a study of T cells expressing NK-cell markers. TCRdb reprocessed the 5' RACE reads and reports one entry per CDR3 protein, with no DNA. The table lists 200,000 to 300,000 distinct CDR3 sequences. Material for sequencing was blood T cells: a sorted CD56 or NKG2C T cell subset, CD4+ or CD8+ T cells, or bulk PBMC T cells (not recorded which). The source is a man younger than 35 in good health. CDR3s include the opening cysteine and the closing phenylalanine or tryptophan. Fields, in order: V gene, J gene, CDR3 protein.

>TRBV6-2/TRBV6-3|TRBJ2-3
CASSSIAGVVTDTQYF
>TRBV6-5|TRBJ2-1
CASSYQQGWSYNEQFF
>TRBV4-3|TRBJ2-1
CASSRRGEGLAGVGEQFF
>TRBV20-1|TRBJ1-2
CSASDLRQGSSYGYTF
>TRBV5-4|TRBJ2-1
CASSANRGEQFF
>TRBV5-6|TRBJ2-4
CASSFENIQYF
>TRBV20-1|TRBJ2-1
CSARGGTGGHGRQFF
>TRBV20-1|TRBJ2-1
CSARLGGRDNEQFF
>TRBV30|TRBJ1-2
CAWSHSPDRGTF
>TRBV28|TRBJ2-7
CASTDFGLGYEQYF
>TRBV29-1|TRBJ2-1
CSVEELEGFEQFF
>TRBV12-3/TRBV12-4|TRBJ2-1
CASSAGSGSSDEQFF
>TRBV6-1|TRBJ2-7
CASSEGPVNSYEQYF
>TRBV20-1|TRBJ2-5
CSARDNRIRETQYF
>TRBV7-2|TRBJ2-5
CASSSGPPGETQYF
>TRBV11-2|TRBJ2-3
CASSLLLASGTSTDTQYF